This section outlines one TCR beta chain sequence together with its context. This specimen belongs to a study of T cell clones after liver transplantation. Study-level background: HCV positivity affected three of eight recipients; the rest lacked autoimmune or viral indications.

The CDR3 length is 14 residues. Thawed unstimulated PBMCs were FACS-sorted by CD3, CD4 and CD8 into two populations. The repertoire was sequenced with immunoSEQ multiplex PCR; TCRdb's copy has only in-frame clones and lacks some. The profile shows just over 80,000 clones, 82% of them singletons. This chain joins TRBV21-1 and TRBJ1-1. TRBV21-1 is flagged as a pseudogene. This sequence originates from a human patient who received a liver transplant. Some of these T cells may belong to the graft donor. The material was CD4+ T cells from blood, obtained approximately 45 months after liver transplant. The CDR3 nucleotides read TGTGCCAGCAGCAAAAGGGAGGAGGGCACTGAAGCTTTCTTT. It translates to CASSKREEGTEAFF.